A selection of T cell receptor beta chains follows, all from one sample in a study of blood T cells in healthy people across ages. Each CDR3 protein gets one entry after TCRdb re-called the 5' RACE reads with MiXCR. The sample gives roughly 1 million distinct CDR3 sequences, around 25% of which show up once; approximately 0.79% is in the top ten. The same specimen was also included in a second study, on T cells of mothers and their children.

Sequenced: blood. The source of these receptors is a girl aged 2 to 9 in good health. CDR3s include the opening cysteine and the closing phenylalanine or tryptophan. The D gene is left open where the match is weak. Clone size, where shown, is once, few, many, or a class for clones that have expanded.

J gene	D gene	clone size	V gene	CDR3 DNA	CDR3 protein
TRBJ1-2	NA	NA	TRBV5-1	TGCGCCAGCAGCCCGGGGGACGCAGCTAACTATGGCTACACCTTC	CASSPGDAANYGYTF
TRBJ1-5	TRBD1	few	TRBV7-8	TGTGCCAGCAGCTTCTCAGGGGGGCATCAGCCCCAGCATTTT	CASSFSGGHQPQHF
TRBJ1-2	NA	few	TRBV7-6	TGTGCCAGCAGCCCAGAGACGGGGGGCAGGAATGGCTACACCTTC	CASSPETGGRNGYTF
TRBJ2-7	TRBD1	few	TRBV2	TGTGCCAGCATCGAAGGACAGGGTCGCGAGCAGTACTTC	CASIEGQGREQYF
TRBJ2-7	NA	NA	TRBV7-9	TGTGCCAACAGCTTATCTTGGGATGGCGAGCAGTACTTC	CANSLSWDGEQYF
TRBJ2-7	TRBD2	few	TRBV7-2	TGTGCCAGCAGCTTAGGGGTCGGGACTAGCTTATCCTACGAGCAGTACTTC	CASSLGVGTSLSYEQYF
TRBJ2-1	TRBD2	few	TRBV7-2	TGTGCCAGCAGCTCCGCTAGCGGGGGGGCCTCGTACAATGAGCAGTTCTTC	CASSSASGGASYNEQFF
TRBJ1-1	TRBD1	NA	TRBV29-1	TGCAGCGTTGCTTTTTTTGGGGGACAGGGAAATCAACCTTTCTTT	CSVAFFGGQGNQPFF
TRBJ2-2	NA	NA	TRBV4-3	TGCGCCAGCAGCCTGAAATTCGACCCGGGGCCGACCACCGGGGAGCTGTTTTTT	CASSLKFDPGPTTGELFF
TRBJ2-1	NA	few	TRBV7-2	TGTGCCAGCAGCTTTGGCCCCGGACACAAGCAGTTCTTC	CASSFGPGHKQFF
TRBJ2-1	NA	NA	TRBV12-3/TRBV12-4	TGTGCCAGCAGTCCATGGACCGGCGGGGCTTCCTACAATGAGCAGTTCTTC	CASSPWTGGASYNEQFF
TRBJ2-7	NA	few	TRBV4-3	TGCGCCAGCAGCCAAGGTTGGGGGCGCTACGAGCAGTGCTTC	CASSQGWGRYEQCF
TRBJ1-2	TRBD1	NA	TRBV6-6	TGTGCCAGCAGTTATAGTATCGGACAGGGCAACTATGGCTACACCTTC	CASSYSIGQGNYGYTF
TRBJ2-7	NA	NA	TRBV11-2	TGTGCCAGCAGCTTTCTGGGGGTATCCTACGAGCAGTACTTC	CASSFLGVSYEQYF
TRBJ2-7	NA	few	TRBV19	TGTGCCAGTAGCGGTATAGTCACCAACGAGCAGTACTTC	CASSGIVTNEQYF
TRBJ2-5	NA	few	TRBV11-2	TGTGCCAGCAGCTTAGTTGGGGGGCAAGGGGAGACCCAGTACTTC	CASSLVGGQGETQYF
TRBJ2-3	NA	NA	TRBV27	TGTGCCAGCAGTTTGCGGGGCCAACGAGGAGATACGCAGTATTTT	CASSLRGQRGDTQYF
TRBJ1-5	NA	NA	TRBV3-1	TGTGCCAGCAGCCAATTCCGGGATCAGCCCCAGCATTTT	CASSQFRDQPQHF
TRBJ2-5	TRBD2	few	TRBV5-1	TGCGCCAGCAGCTTGGACGCGGGGGGGCTGGAGACCCAGTACTTC	CASSLDAGGLETQYF
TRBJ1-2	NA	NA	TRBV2	TGTGCCAGCAGGCCTTCCTACTTGGCCTATGGCTACACCTTC	CASRPSYLAYGYTF
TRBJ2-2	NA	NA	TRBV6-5	TGTGCCAGCAGTTACTCGAAGTCTATCGGGGAGCTGTTTTTT	CASSYSKSIGELFF
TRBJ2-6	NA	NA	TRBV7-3	TGTGCCGGCAGCTTAAGCGGTCTGGGGGCTGGGGCCAACGTCCTGACTTTC	CAGSLSGLGAGANVLTF
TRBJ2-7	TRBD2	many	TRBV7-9	TGTGCCAGCAGCTTTCTACCCGTAGCGGGAGGTGCGCAGTACTTC	CASSFLPVAGGAQYF
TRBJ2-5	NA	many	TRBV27	TGTGCCAGCAGTCCATCTTGGACAAGCCAAGAGACCCAGTACTTC	CASSPSWTSQETQYF
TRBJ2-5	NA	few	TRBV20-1	TGCAGTGCTAGAGATCTACTACATGGGGTGGAGACCCAGTACTTC	CSARDLLHGVETQYF
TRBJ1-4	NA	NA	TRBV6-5	TGTGCCAGCAGTTACGGACAGAACAATGAAAAACTGTTTTTT	CASSYGQNNEKLFF
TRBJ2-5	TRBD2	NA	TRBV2	TGTGCCAGCAGGGAGCGGGGGGGTTATGGAGAGACCCAGTACTTC	CASRERGGYGETQYF
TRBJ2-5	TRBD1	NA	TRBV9	TGTGCCAGCAGCGCCAGGGGGCGGGAGACCCAGTACTTC	CASSARGRETQYF
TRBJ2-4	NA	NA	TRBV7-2	TGTGCCAGCAGCTTAGACGGGGCTGGGCCCCAAGGGCTAAACATTCAGTACTTC	CASSLDGAGPQGLNIQYF
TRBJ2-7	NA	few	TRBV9	TGTGCCAGCAGCCCGCGTTTGGGGCGAGATAACTACGAGCAGTACTTC	CASSPRLGRDNYEQYF
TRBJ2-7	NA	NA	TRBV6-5	TGTGCCAGCAGTCCAAATGCGGCGTCGGGATACGAGCAGTACTTC	CASSPNAASGYEQYF
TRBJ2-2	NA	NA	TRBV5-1	TGCGCCAGCTTAGGCCATTCCTCCACCGGGGAGCTGTTTTTT	CASLGHSSTGELFF